This is a list of T cell receptor beta chains from one sample in a study of beta chain features in type 1 diabetes. Some clones are missing from TCRdb's copy, which holds only in-frame ones; the method was immunoSEQ multiplex PCR. The data show approximately 170,000 clones, roughly 60% seen once. Sample: naive CD4+ T cells from blood. Receptor source: a man aged 25-40 years with type 1 diabetes. CDR3s include the opening cysteine and the closing phenylalanine or tryptophan. The order of the fields is V gene, D gene, J gene, CDR3 length, clone size, CDR3 DNA, CDR3 protein. A D gene is named only where the DNA matches it firmly. The listing skips clone size in some rows; elsewhere it reads once, few, many or a size class.

v_call: TRBV9
d_call: .
j_call: TRBJ2-7
cdr3_length: 16
clone_size: .
cdr3_nt: TGTGCCAGCAGCGTAGCACCGCTTGGATTGGGATACGAGCAGTACTTC
cdr3_aa: CASSVAPLGLGYEQYF

v_call: TRBV4-3
d_call: .
j_call: TRBJ2-7
cdr3_length: 12
clone_size: few
cdr3_nt: TGCGCCAGCAGCCAAGGCTACTACGAGCAGTACTTC
cdr3_aa: CASSQGYYEQYF

v_call: TRBV5-1
d_call: TRBD1
j_call: TRBJ2-5
cdr3_length: 14
clone_size: .
cdr3_nt: TGCGCCAGCAGCCTGGGACAGCCCCAAGAGACCCAGTACTTC
cdr3_aa: CASSLGQPQETQYF

v_call: TRBV7-6
d_call: TRBD1
j_call: TRBJ2-2
cdr3_length: 15
clone_size: .
cdr3_nt: TGTGCCAGCAGCGTCGGACAGGGGCTCACCGGGGAGCTGTTTTTT
cdr3_aa: CASSVGQGLTGELFF

v_call: TRBV30
d_call: .
j_call: TRBJ1-4
cdr3_length: 15
clone_size: .
cdr3_nt: TGTGCCTGGAGTCGGAACAGGGTGGGAAAGGAAAAACTGTTTTTT
cdr3_aa: CAWSRNRVGKEKLFF

v_call: TRBV4-3
d_call: .
j_call: TRBJ1-1
cdr3_length: 13
clone_size: once
cdr3_nt: TGCGCCAGCAGCCAAATCGGGGGCACTGAAGCTTTCTTT
cdr3_aa: CASSQIGGTEAFF

v_call: TRBV30
d_call: TRBD2
j_call: TRBJ2-1
cdr3_length: 18
clone_size: few
cdr3_nt: TGTGCCTGGAGTTACTTGAGGACTAGCGGGGGGACTTACAATGAGCAGTTCTTC
cdr3_aa: CAWSYLRTSGGTYNEQFF

v_call: TRBV7-2
d_call: TRBD1
j_call: TRBJ2-1
cdr3_length: 14
clone_size: .
cdr3_nt: TGTGCCAGCGGCGGACAGGGCCATGGGGATGAGCAGTTCTTC
cdr3_aa: CASGGQGHGDEQFF

v_call: TRBV29-1
d_call: .
j_call: TRBJ1-1
cdr3_length: 12
clone_size: few
cdr3_nt: TGCAGCGTTACACCCGCGAACACTGAAGCTTTCTTT
cdr3_aa: CSVTPANTEAFF

v_call: TRBV6-1
d_call: TRBD1
j_call: TRBJ2-7
cdr3_length: 13
clone_size: .
cdr3_nt: TGTGCCACGGACAGGGGGCAGTCCTACGAGCAGTACTTC
cdr3_aa: CATDRGQSYEQYF

v_call: TRBV4-3
d_call: .
j_call: TRBJ2-5
cdr3_length: 14
clone_size: .
cdr3_nt: TGCGCCAGCAGCCAAGCCACAGGGAAAGAGACCCAGTACTTC
cdr3_aa: CASSQATGKETQYF

v_call: TRBV29-1
d_call: .
j_call: TRBJ2-7
cdr3_length: 12
clone_size: .
cdr3_nt: TGCAGCGTTGTTCAGGGCTCCTACGAGCAGTACTTC
cdr3_aa: CSVVQGSYEQYF

v_call: TRBV30
d_call: TRBD1
j_call: TRBJ1-1
cdr3_length: 12
clone_size: .
cdr3_nt: TGTGCCTTAGGGGGCCTGAACACTGAAGCTTTCTTT
cdr3_aa: CALGGLNTEAFF

v_call: TRBV30
d_call: .
j_call: TRBJ2-7
cdr3_length: 11
clone_size: .
cdr3_nt: TGTGCCTGGAGTATAGCCGGCGAGCAGTACTTC
cdr3_aa: CAWSIAGEQYF

v_call: TRBV28
d_call: .
j_call: TRBJ2-7
cdr3_length: 14
clone_size: .
cdr3_nt: TGTGCCAGCAGTTTTATTGGAGAGGGGGAAGGAGGATACTTC
cdr3_aa: CASSFIGEGEGGYF

v_call: TRBV4-3
d_call: .
j_call: TRBJ1-6
cdr3_length: 13
clone_size: .
cdr3_nt: TGCGCCAGCAGCCAAGAGCGGAATTCACCCCTCCACTTT
cdr3_aa: CASSQERNSPLHF

v_call: TRBV9
d_call: TRBD1
j_call: TRBJ2-1
cdr3_length: 15
clone_size: .
cdr3_nt: TGTGCCAGCAGCGTAGGGACAGGGGCCTACAATGAGCAGTTCTTC
cdr3_aa: CASSVGTGAYNEQFF

v_call: TRBV29-1
d_call: TRBD1
j_call: TRBJ1-1
cdr3_length: 14
clone_size: .
cdr3_nt: TGCAGCGTGACCGGACAGGGCTCGAACACTGAAGCTTTCTTT
cdr3_aa: CSVTGQGSNTEAFF

v_call: TRBV9
d_call: TRBD2
j_call: TRBJ2-5
cdr3_length: 18
clone_size: .
cdr3_nt: TGTGCCAGCAGCGTAGTCTCTAGCGGGGGCGCTAACCAAGAGACCCAGTACTTC
cdr3_aa: CASSVVSSGGANQETQYF

v_call: TRBV9
d_call: TRBD2
j_call: TRBJ2-5
cdr3_length: 15
clone_size: .
cdr3_nt: TGTGCCAGCAGCGCCGGGACTAGCGTCTATGAGACCCAGTACTTC
cdr3_aa: CASSAGTSVYETQYF